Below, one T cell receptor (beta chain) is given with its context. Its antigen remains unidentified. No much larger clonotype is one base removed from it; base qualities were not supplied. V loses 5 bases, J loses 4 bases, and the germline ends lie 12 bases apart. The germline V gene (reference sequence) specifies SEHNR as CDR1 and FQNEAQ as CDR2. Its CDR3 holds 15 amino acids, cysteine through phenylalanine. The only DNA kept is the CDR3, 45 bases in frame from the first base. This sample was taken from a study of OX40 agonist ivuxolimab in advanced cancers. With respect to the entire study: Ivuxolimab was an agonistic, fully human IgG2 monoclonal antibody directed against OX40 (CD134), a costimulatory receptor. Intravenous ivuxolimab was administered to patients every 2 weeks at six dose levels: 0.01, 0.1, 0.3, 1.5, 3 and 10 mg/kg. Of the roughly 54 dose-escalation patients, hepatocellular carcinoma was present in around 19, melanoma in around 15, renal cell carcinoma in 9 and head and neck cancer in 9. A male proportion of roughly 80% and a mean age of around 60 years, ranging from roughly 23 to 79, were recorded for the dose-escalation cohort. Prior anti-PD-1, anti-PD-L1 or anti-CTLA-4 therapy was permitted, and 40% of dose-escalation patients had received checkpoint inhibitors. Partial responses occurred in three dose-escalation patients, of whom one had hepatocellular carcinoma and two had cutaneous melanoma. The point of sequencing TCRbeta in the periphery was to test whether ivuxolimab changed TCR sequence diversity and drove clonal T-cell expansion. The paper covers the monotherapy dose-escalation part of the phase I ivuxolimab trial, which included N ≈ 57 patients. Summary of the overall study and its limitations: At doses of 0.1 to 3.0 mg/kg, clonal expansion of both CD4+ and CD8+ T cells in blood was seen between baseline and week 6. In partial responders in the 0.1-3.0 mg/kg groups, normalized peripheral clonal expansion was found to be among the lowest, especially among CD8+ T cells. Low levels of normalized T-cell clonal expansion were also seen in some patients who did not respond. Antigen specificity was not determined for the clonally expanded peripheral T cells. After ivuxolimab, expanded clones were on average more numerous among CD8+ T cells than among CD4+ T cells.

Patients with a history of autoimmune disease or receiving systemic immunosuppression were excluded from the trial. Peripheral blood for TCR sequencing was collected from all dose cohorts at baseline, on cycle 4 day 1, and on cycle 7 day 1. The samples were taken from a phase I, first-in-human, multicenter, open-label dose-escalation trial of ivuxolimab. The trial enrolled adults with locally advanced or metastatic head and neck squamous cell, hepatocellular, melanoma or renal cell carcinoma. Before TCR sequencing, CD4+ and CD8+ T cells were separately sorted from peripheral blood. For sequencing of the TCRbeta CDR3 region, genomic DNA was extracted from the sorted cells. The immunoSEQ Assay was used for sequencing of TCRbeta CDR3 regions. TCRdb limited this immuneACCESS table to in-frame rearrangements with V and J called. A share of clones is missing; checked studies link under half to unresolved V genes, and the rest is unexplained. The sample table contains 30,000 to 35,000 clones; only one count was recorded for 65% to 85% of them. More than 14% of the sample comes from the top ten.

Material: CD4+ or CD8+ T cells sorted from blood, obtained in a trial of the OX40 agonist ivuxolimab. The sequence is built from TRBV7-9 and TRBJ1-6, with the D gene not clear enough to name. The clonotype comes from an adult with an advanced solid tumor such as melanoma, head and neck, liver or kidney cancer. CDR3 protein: CASSPSTSYNSPLHF. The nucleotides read TGTGCCAGCAGCCCCTCGACATCTTATAATTCACCCCTCCACTTT.